What follows are 25 T cell receptor beta chains derived from one specimen sequenced in a study of T-cell reconstitution after alpha-beta-depleted transplantation in children. Unique molecular identifiers were used in preparing the TCRbeta library. TCRdb fed the PCR reads into MiXCR, producing one record per CDR3 protein. The sample carries 200,000 to 250,000 distinct CDR3 sequences, roughly 7.7% recorded once. The sample in question was PBMCs, mostly from graft donor cells, obtained 180 days after TCRalphabeta/CD19-depleted stem cell transplant. These receptors all stem from a male patient between 10 and 17 years old who had a stem cell transplant for acute lymphoblastic leukemia, so the T cells may come from the graft donor.

This clonotype appeared many times. V and J are TRBV6-1 and TRBJ2-5, with D possibly matching TRBD2 (6 bases). Trimming took 4 bases from V and 4 from J, leaving 16 bases between them. The CDR3 covers 15 residues. Germline V gene sequence: CDR1 MNHNS, CDR2 SASEGT. The DNA of the CDR3 is TGTGCCAGCAGTGCGAGTCCGGGACTCTCAGAGACCCAGTACTTC. Amino acids: CASSASPGLSETQYF.

This clonotype was picked up many times. The chain joins TRBV7-2 to TRBJ2-7; tentatively, D is TRBD1 or TRBD2 (5 bases each). The CDR3 consists of 14 residues. V lost 4 bases and J 3 bases, leaving 13 bases between the germline ends. The germline V gene has CDR1 SGHTA and CDR2 FQGNSA. The CDR3 DNA sequence: TGTGCCAGCAGCTACTACCGGGACCTCTACGAGCAGTACTTC. Its protein product is CASSYYRDLYEQYF.

As concerns this clonotype: Since a much larger clone is just one base distant, this may be a read error. The V and J genes are TRBV12-3 or TRBV12-4 and TRBJ1-1, with D possibly matching TRBD1 (5 bases). The CDR3 covers 15 residues. V was cut by 3 bases and J by 1 base, with 12 bases left in between. Here the CDR3 reads CASSLGGTENTEAFF. The CDR3 DNA reads as TGTGCCAGCAGTTTGGGCGGGACGGAGAACACTGAAGCTTTCTTT.

This clonotype came up many times. The chain employs TRBV7-9 and TRBJ1-2; 7 bases are a match to TRBD1. The length of the CDR3 is 12 residues. V lost 6 bases to trimming and J lost 5 bases; unmatched junction nucleotides: 3. The germline V gene encodes CDR1 SEHNR and CDR2 FQNEAQ (reference sequence). The CDR3 region is CASSSGQYGYTF. CDR3 DNA sequence: TGTGCCAGCAGTTCGGGACAGTATGGCTACACCTTC.

This clonotype has a count of ten or more. The chain has TRBV24-1 and TRBJ2-3; D not certain. Germline V CDR1 and CDR2: KGHDR, SFDVKD. CDR3 size: 16 residues. V was clipped by 5 bases and J by 0 bases, with 14 bases between them. CDR3 bases: TGTGCCACCAGTGGAACCAGGACGCAAAGCACAGATACGCAGTATTTT. Translation gives CATSGTRTQSTDTQYF.

This clonotype was counted many times. The chain joins TRBV7-2 to TRBJ2-3, with TRBD1 matching 8 bases. Unmatched junction bases numbered 9, after V lost 5 bases and J lost 2 bases. Looked up from germline, CDR1 is SGHTA and CDR2 is FQGNSA. The CDR3 is 16 amino acids. CDR3 sequence (DNA): TGTGCCAGCAGCCCCAAGGGACAGGTCATCACAGATACGCAGTATTTT. Its protein is CASSPKGQVITDTQYF.

This clonotype was seen at least ten times. The chain combines TRBV20-1 with TRBJ2-2; 9 positions agree with TRBD2. With 0 bases clipped from V and 2 bases from J, the junction kept 7 bases outside the gene matches. Germline CDR1 and CDR2: DFQATT and SNEGSKA (reference sequence). The CDR3 runs 17 residues. The chain's CDR3 is CSARDQRGGVNTGELFF. CDR3 nucleotides: TGCAGTGCTAGAGATCAACGCGGGGGGGTCAACACCGGGGAGCTGTTTTTT.

This clonotype was seen repeatedly, ten times or more. The gene calls are TRBV28 and TRBJ1-1, with D maybe TRBD1 (5 bases). Germline CDR1 MDHEN, CDR2 SYDVKM. V lost 7 bases to trimming and J lost 0 bases, with 15 bases between them. The CDR3 runs 15 residues. The CDR3 DNA reads as TGTGCCAGCACCCCCGGGGCGTTTATGAACACTGAAGCTTTCTTT. Its protein product is CASTPGAFMNTEAFF.

At least ten counts were recorded for this clonotype. The V gene is TRBV3-1, the J gene TRBJ2-4; tentative D call: TRBD2 (6 bases). The V end lost 1 base, the J end lost 4 bases, and 8 bases lay between the germline ends. The CDR3 runs to 14 residues. Germline V gives CDR1 LGHDT, CDR2 YNNKEL (reference sequence). CDR3 protein: CASSQVGGKNIQYF. Here the CDR3 DNA reads TGTGCCAGCAGCCAAGTCGGAGGGAAAAACATTCAGTACTTC.

There are many counts of this clonotype. V gene TRBV20-1 combines with J gene TRBJ2-2; D remains ambiguous. V was clipped by 0 bases and J by 0 bases, with 8 bases between them. This CDR3 contains 15 residues. Looked up from germline, CDR1 is DFQATT and CDR2 is SNEGSKA (reference sequence). CDR3 amino acids: CSARDPHPNTGELFF. CDR3 DNA: TGCAGTGCTAGAGATCCCCATCCGAACACCGGGGAGCTGTTTTTT.

This clonotype has a count of ten or more. V gene TRBV10-3 combines with J gene TRBJ2-3; D might be TRBD1 or TRBD2, each matching 5 bases. The CDR3 is made up of 15 amino acids. Trimming stripped 6 bases from V and 1 base from J, with 14 bases between. Germline values: CDR1 ENHRY, CDR2 SYGVKD. This CDR3 is CAIRGVGLRTDTQYF. In DNA form, the CDR3 reads TGTGCCATCAGGGGGGTTGGACTTCGCACAGATACGCAGTATTTT.

This clonotype was seen many times. This chain joins TRBV24-1 and TRBJ1-4; D ambiguous. The CDR3 extends over 12 amino acids. V was clipped by 1 base and J by 14 bases, with 10 bases between them. Per germline, CDR1 KGHDR and CDR2 SFDVKD. CDR3 sequence reads: CATSDFGERLFF. DNA of the CDR3: TGTGCCACCAGTGATTTTGGGGAGAGGCTGTTTTTT.

This clonotype was detected many times. This chain joins TRBV25-1 and TRBJ2-7; 10 nucleotides line up with TRBD1. The CDR3 length is 15 residues. Trimming at V came to 3 bases and at J to 2 bases, leaving 4 bases not matched to a gene. Germline V CDR1 and CDR2: MGHDK, SYGVNS. The CDR3, as DNA: TGTGCCAGCAGTGACTGGACAGGGGGTCCCTACGAGCAGTACTTC. This codes for CASSDWTGGPYEQYF.

This clonotype was found many times. The chain recombines TRBV9 with TRBJ2-1; tentatively, D is TRBD1 (6 bases). Germline assignment: CDR1 SGDLS and CDR2 YYNGEE. This CDR3 region has 15 residues. V was trimmed by 3 bases and J by 9 bases, leaving 19 bases between them. The CDR3 spells CASSGLGQGIGEQFF. CDR3 in DNA: TGTGCCAGCAGCGGATTGGGGCAGGGGATCGGTGAGCAGTTCTTC.

This clonotype was observed at least ten times. The gene calls are TRBV18 and TRBJ2-7, with D perhaps assigned TRBD1 or TRBD2 (5 bases each). The V gene's germline CDR1 is KGHSH and CDR2 LQKENI. The CDR3 runs to 14 residues. V was shortened by 3 bases and J by 6 bases, with 15 bases between the two germline ends. CDR3 region: CASSPVGNGGEQYF. The CDR3 DNA sequence: TGTGCCAGCTCACCCGTGGGGAATGGGGGCGAGCAGTACTTC.

This clonotype was counted many times. This chain connects TRBV7-9 to TRBJ2-5; no reliable D call. Germline V gene data show CDR1 as SEHNR and CDR2 as FQNEAQ (reference sequence). The V and J ends lost 3 bases and 7 bases respectively, with 6 bases between them. The CDR3 is 11 amino acids. CDR3 in amino acids: CASSFSGTQYF. For the CDR3, the DNA is TGTGCCAGCAGCTTTAGTGGGACCCAGTACTTC. The whole variable domain, remainder taken from reference TRBV7-9 and TRBJ2-5, is DTGVSQNPRHKITKRGQNVTFRCDPISEHNRLYWYRQTLGQGPEFLTYFQNEAQLEKSRLLSDRFSAERPKGSFSTLEIQRTEQGDSAMYLCASSFSGTQYFGPGTRLLVL.

This clonotype was seen repeatedly, ten times or more. The V gene is TRBV27, the J gene TRBJ1-5; D ambiguous. Deletions cut 4 bases from V and 0 bases from J, with 10 bases between. Germline-derived CDR1 and CDR2 are MNHEY and SMNVEV (reference sequence). This CDR3 is 15 amino acids long. CDR3 sequence reads: CASSSTPYSNQPQHF. The CDR3 coding sequence is TGTGCCAGCAGTTCGACACCCTATAGCAATCAGCCCCAGCATTTT.

This clonotype occurred many times. The DNA of the CDR3 is TGTGCCAGCAGCTTAAGGACAGGGACTAATGAAAAACTGTTTTTT. Amino acids: CASSLRTGTNEKLFF. This chain uses TRBV7-9 with TRBJ1-4, with TRBD1 matching 8 bases. J lost 2 bases, V lost 2 bases, and 1 base had no gene match. The CDR3 contains 15 residues. From germline, CDR1 is SEHNR and CDR2 FQNEAQ (reference sequence).

This clonotype was seen ten or more times. V usage is TRBV7-2 and J usage is TRBJ2-7; D gene unclear. Germline V gives CDR1 SGHTA, CDR2 FQGNSA. V lost 0 bases and J 2 bases, leaving 14 bases between the germline ends. The CDR3 spans 16 residues. The CDR3 here is CASSLAPDGRPYEQYF. CDR3 DNA sequence: TGTGCCAGCAGCTTAGCGCCGGACGGTCGTCCCTACGAGCAGTACTTC.

The table lists this clonotype with many counts. The chain links TRBV6-2 or TRBV6-3 to TRBJ1-2; TRBD1 matches at 7 bases. The length of the CDR3 is 11 residues. Per the germline V gene, CDR1 is MNHEY and CDR2 is SVGEGT. With V trimmed by 2 bases and J by 12 bases, 3 bases remained unmatched. For the CDR3, the DNA is TGTGCCAGCAGTTACGGGGACAGCCACACCTTC. This sequence encodes CASSYGDSHTF.

The chain uses TRBV2 and TRBJ2-3; no reliable D call. This CDR3 spans 11 amino acids. CDR1 and CDR2 (germline): SNHLY, FYNNEI. The germline V and J ends were trimmed by 11 bases and 6 bases, with 12 bases remaining between them. CDR3 coding DNA: TGTGCCGAGAAGGAGCAGGATACGCAGTATTTT. Protein product: CAEKEQDTQYF.

This clonotype was observed many times. The rearrangement uses TRBV20-1 and TRBJ1-1; perhaps TRBD1 as D (6 bases). Germline CDR1 and CDR2: DFQATT and SNEGSKA (reference sequence). The CDR3 covers 14 residues. V was trimmed by 5 bases and J by 1 base, leaving 14 bases between them. The CDR3 coding sequence is TGCAGTGCTCGTCCGGGGGCCTCGAACACTGAAGCTTTCTTT. Protein sequence: CSARPGASNTEAFF.

This clonotype was counted many times. The V call is TRBV5-1, the J call TRBJ2-1, with 8 bases aligning to TRBD2. CDR1 is SGHRS, CDR2 YFSETQ, per germline. The CDR3 is 15 amino acids. J lost 7 bases, V lost 0 bases, and 6 bases had no gene match. The CDR3 coding sequence is TGCGCCAGCAGCTTGGTGGGACTAGAGTGGAATGAGCAGTTCTTC. It yields the protein CASSLVGLEWNEQFF.

In its sample, this clonotype was seen many times. The V gene is TRBV28, the J gene TRBJ1-1; D is undetermined. The CDR3 is 15 amino acids. Trimming took 5 bases from V and 0 from J, leaving 13 bases between them. Germline assignment: CDR1 MDHEN and CDR2 SYDVKM. The CDR3 DNA follows: TGTGCCAGCAGTCCCCTGGCGGGGTTGAACACTGAAGCTTTCTTT. It specifies CASSPLAGLNTEAFF.

This clonotype came up many times. The chain couples TRBV6-1 to TRBJ1-2; perhaps TRBD1 as D (5 bases). The length of the CDR3 is 11 residues. Trimming left V 8 bases short and J 4 bases short, with 8 bases between. Germline-derived CDR1 and CDR2 are MNHNS and SASEGT. In DNA, the CDR3 is TGTGCCAGCGAACAGGTCTATGGCTACACCTTC. This codes for CASEQVYGYTF.